In this sample, the clone carrying this T cell receptor beta chain turned up many times. Its target is not known. Time point here: persistent/refractory GD, antithyroid drugs over 5 years with positive TRAb. PBMCs were the source of the RNA used for TCR sequencing. EDTA tubes were used for drawing around 9 milliliters of peripheral blood. According to the study, TCR beta libraries were built with iRepertoire HTBI primers and CDR3-region Arm-PCR. TCRdb re-derived calls from the multiplex PCR reads in MiXCR, one entry per CDR3 protein. The sample consists of fewer than 400,000 distinct CDR3 sequences, about a fifth of them appearing once. Germline values: CDR1 SGHTA, CDR2 FQGNSA. V was clipped by 1 base and J by 2 bases, with 14 bases between them. The CDR3 extends over 16 amino acids. This sample is part of a study of regulatory T cells in long-lasting Graves disease. Study-level results: Accuracy was possibly reduced by small sample size.

Sequenced here: peripheral blood mononuclear cells (PBMCs), sampled when the disease was refractory, from a patient treated with antithyroid drugs. The chain combines TRBV7-2 with TRBJ1-2; perhaps TRBD1 as D (6 bases). The TCR was taken from a female donor with Graves disease. The DNA for the CDR3 is TGTGCCAGCAGCTTAGATTTCTACGGGGGCAACTATGGCTACACCTTC. Translating gives CASSLDFYGGNYGYTF.